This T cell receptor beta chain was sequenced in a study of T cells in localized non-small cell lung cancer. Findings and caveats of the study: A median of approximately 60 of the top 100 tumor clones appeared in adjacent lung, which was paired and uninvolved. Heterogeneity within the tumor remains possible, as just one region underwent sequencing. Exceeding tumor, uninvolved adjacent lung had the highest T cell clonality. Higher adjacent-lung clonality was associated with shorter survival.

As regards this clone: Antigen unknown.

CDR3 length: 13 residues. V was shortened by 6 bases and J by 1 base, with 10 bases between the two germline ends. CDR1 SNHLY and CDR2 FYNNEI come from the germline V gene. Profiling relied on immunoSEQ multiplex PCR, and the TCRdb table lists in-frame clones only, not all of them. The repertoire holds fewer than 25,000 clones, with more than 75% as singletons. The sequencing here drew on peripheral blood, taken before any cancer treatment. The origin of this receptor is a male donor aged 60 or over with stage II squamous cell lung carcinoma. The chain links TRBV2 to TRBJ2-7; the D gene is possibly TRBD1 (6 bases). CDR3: CASSRTASYEQYF. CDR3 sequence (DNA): TGTGCCAGCAGCAGGACAGCGTCCTACGAGCAGTACTTC.